The rows below give T cell receptor beta chains drawn from one sample of a study of blood T cell repertoires in COVID-19. The table came from immunoSEQ multiplex PCR; TCRdb's copy has only in-frame clones and leaves some out. Here the sample spans about 120,000 clones, around 80% being singletons. Sequenced material: peripheral blood. Receptor source: an elderly woman with acute or convalescent COVID-19. Both conserved end residues are part of each CDR3. The D gene is left open where the match is weak. Size is stated for part of the rows, as once, few or many counts, or as a class when the clone is expanded.

TRBV5-8	TRBJ1-2	NA	NA	14	TGTGCCAGCAGTCCGGGTCGGGAAAGTGGAGGCTACACCTTC	CASSPGRESGGYTF
TRBV5-4	TRBJ1-6	NA	NA	16	TGTGCCAGCAGCTTCGACACACCAGCATATAATTCACCCCTCCACTTT	CASSFDTPAYNSPLHF
TRBV6-4	TRBJ2-3	NA	TRBD2	17	TGTGCCAGCAGTGTCCTAGCGGGAGGGCCGAGCACAGATACGCAGTATTTT	CASSVLAGGPSTDTQYF
TRBV6-5	TRBJ2-7	few	TRBD2	16	TGTGCCAGCAGTTACTCGGGGAGCGGGAGTTTCCCCGAGCAGTACTTC	CASSYSGSGSFPEQYF
TRBV7-9	TRBJ2-5	few	NA	15	TGTGCCAGCAGCTTCGCGGGCAGCTTCCAAGAGACCCAGTACTTC	CASSFAGSFQETQYF
TRBV5-4	TRBJ2-7	few	TRBD2	17	TGTGCCAGCAGCCTCGGACTAGCGGGGGGGCTGAATTACGAGCAGTACTTC	CASSLGLAGGLNYEQYF
TRBV6-2/TRBV6-3	TRBJ2-3	few	TRBD2	14	TGTGCCAGCAGTTACGAGCGGGGGGGTCGTACGCAGTATTTT	CASSYERGGRTQYF
TRBV6-2/TRBV6-3	TRBJ2-1	once	TRBD2	15	TGTGCCAGCAGGCCTACCGGGACTATAAACAATGAGCAGTTCTTC	CASRPTGTINNEQFF
TRBV7-8	TRBJ2-7	NA	TRBD1	14	TGTGCCAGCAGCTTTTCAGGGGGCCCCTACGAGCAGTACTTC	CASSFSGGPYEQYF
TRBV2	TRBJ2-7	NA	TRBD2	15	TGTGCCAGCAGTTCCCGGACTAGCGGGGTCTACGAGCAGTACTTC	CASSSRTSGVYEQYF
TRBV30	TRBJ1-3	NA	NA	13	TGTGCCTGGAGGGGGGCTTCTGGAAACACCATATATTTT	CAWRGASGNTIYF
TRBV7-2	TRBJ2-3	NA	NA	13	TGTGCCAGCAGCTTGGTAGGCACAGATACGCAGTATTTT	CASSLVGTDTQYF
TRBV7-2	TRBJ1-5	NA	NA	15	TGTGCCAGCAGCTTAGAGACTCGGGGAAATCAGCCCCAGCATTTT	CASSLETRGNQPQHF
TRBV5-4	TRBJ1-1	NA	TRBD1	13	TGTGCCAGCAGCCGGGGACAGGGGGATGAAGCTTTCTTT	CASSRGQGDEAFF
TRBV2	TRBJ2-5	few	NA	15	TGTGCCAGCAGTGAAGGGCTCCAGGGGAGCGTGCCCCAGTACTTC	CASSEGLQGSVPQYF
TRBV24-1	TRBJ2-3	NA	TRBD1	13	TGTGCCACCAGAGACAGGGTAACAGATACGCAGTATTTT	CATRDRVTDTQYF
TRBV11-2	TRBJ1-1	NA	NA	17	TGTGCCAGCAGCCCGCGGAGTTTTGGGGGGATGAACACTGAAGCTTTCTTT	CASSPRSFGGMNTEAFF
TRBV7-3	TRBJ1-3	NA	NA	16	TGTGCCAGCAGCTTAAACCCCCCAGGCTCTGGAAACACCATATATTTT	CASSLNPPGSGNTIYF
TRBV3-1/TRBV3-2	TRBJ1-5	few	NA	15	TGTGCCAGCAGCCAAGATTCACGGACAAATCAGCCCCAGCATTTT	CASSQDSRTNQPQHF
TRBV20-1	TRBJ2-1	NA	NA	15	TGCAGTGCTAGTCCTCAGGGGATCTGGGGCAATGAGCAGTTCTTC	CSASPQGIWGNEQFF
TRBV11-2	TRBJ1-1	few	NA	12	TGTGCCAGCAATGAAGGACAGACTGAAGCTTTCTTT	CASNEGQTEAFF
TRBV4-1	TRBJ1-4	NA	NA	13	TGCGCCAGCAGCCAAGCCGGGGGGGAAAAACTGTTTTTT	CASSQAGGEKLFF
TRBV23-1	TRBJ1-1	NA	NA	16	TGCGCCAGCAGTCAATCTTCCTCACAGATGAACACTGAAGCTTTCTTT	CASSQSSSQMNTEAFF
TRBV9	TRBJ2-3	NA	NA	14	TGTGCCAGCAGCGTCTTGGGAGTAACAGATACGCAGTATTTT	CASSVLGVTDTQYF
TRBV6-5	TRBJ2-3	NA	NA	14	TGTGCCAGCAGTCCCCCCGGGGTGACAGATACGCAGTATTTT	CASSPPGVTDTQYF
TRBV7-8	TRBJ2-7	NA	TRBD1	14	TGTGCCAGCAGCCAGAGGGACAGGCCCTACGAGCAGTACTTC	CASSQRDRPYEQYF
TRBV5-1	TRBJ1-2	NA	NA	13	TGCGCCAGCAGCTTGGGGCACGGGGATGGCTACACCTTC	CASSLGHGDGYTF
TRBV6-1	TRBJ1-4	NA	NA	13	TGTGCCAGCAGTGAAGACAGGGATGAAAAACTGTTTTTT	CASSEDRDEKLFF
TRBV28	TRBJ2-7	NA	TRBD2	16	TGTGCCAGCAGTTTGCCAACTAGCGTCGTTAGGAACGAGCAGTACTTC	CASSLPTSVVRNEQYF
TRBV19	TRBJ2-3	NA	NA	14	TGTGCCAGCCATGACAGGAGCTCCACAGATACGCAGTATTTT	CASHDRSSTDTQYF
TRBV5-5	TRBJ1-3	NA	NA	17	TGTGCCAGCAGCTTGGAAAGCAGGGCCTCAGGAGGAAACACCATATATTTT	CASSLESRASGGNTIYF
TRBV5-1	TRBJ2-5	NA	NA	15	TGCGCCAGCAGCTTAGAGGAGGCCCTGAGAGAGACCCAGTACTTC	CASSLEEALRETQYF
TRBV5-1	TRBJ2-3	NA	TRBD2	17	TGCGCCAGCAGCTTGGATGGACTAGCGGGTCTCGGAGATACGCAGTATTTT	CASSLDGLAGLGDTQYF